This T cell receptor beta chain originates from a study of cytomegalovirus exposure and HLA in healthy donors. Germline V lookup: CDR1 SGDLS, CDR2 YYNGEE. This CDR3 contains 14 residues. General study findings and limits: Most subjects' HLA-A and HLA-B alleles were reportedly predicted from TCR beta sequences. A reported reduction in N-insertions relative to the roughly 700-donor mean was seen in an Asian-associated ancestry cluster in a later analysis.

Turning to this clone: Antigen specificity is unknown.

It was with 60 Vbeta and 13 Jbeta primers that the PCR ran. Only in-frame clones appear in the TCRdb table, and some are missing; sequencing was by immunoSEQ multiplex PCR. The sample consists of under 150,000 clones, around 80% of them appearing once. The source of this sequence is a man between 18 and 29 years old in good health and CMV-seronegative. The source material was PBMCs. This rearrangement joins TRBV9 to TRBJ2-5; 11 nucleotides align to TRBD1. The last part of the DNA fits TRBJ2-7 better; the J call may be wrong. The chain's CDR3 is CASSPRTGGNEQYF. CDR3 coding DNA: TGTGCCAGCAGCCCTCGGACAGGGGGCAACGAGCAGTACTTC.